Following are 22 T cell receptor beta chains from one sample sequenced in a study of identical twins. TCRdb analysed the 5' RACE reads with MiXCR anew, one entry per CDR3 protein. Of about 900,000 distinct CDR3 sequences in the sample, over 9% were seen once. This same sample was also part of a study on yellow fever vaccine responses in identical twins.

The specimen was PBMCs. The source is a young woman in good health.

The CDR3 reads CASSFEGATNQPQHF. CDR3 coding DNA: TGCGCCAGCAGCTTCGAGGGGGCGACGAATCAGCCCCAGCATTTT. The gene calls are TRBV5-1 and TRBJ1-5, with 7 bases fitting TRBD1. J gave up 4 bases and V 2 bases, and 6 bases lay outside the gene matches. The germline gives CDR1 SGHRS, CDR2 YFSETQ. The length of the CDR3 is 15 residues.

This clonotype was counted a few times. The chain has TRBV6-1 and TRBJ2-3; 9 bases match TRBD1. The CDR3 contains 15 residues. The V gene end was trimmed by 9 bases and the J gene end by 2 bases; junction bases not matched to a gene: 9. Germline V gene sequence: CDR1 MNHNS, CDR2 SASEGT. The CDR3 region has the DNA TGTGCCAGTACACTACAGGGGGCGTACACAGATACGCAGTATTTT. Translating it yields CASTLQGAYTDTQYF.

In the case of this clonotype: Sequence at one end of the junction differs from germline and may be a read error. The chain links TRBV20-1 to TRBJ2-7, with D perhaps matching TRBD2 (6 bases). The CDR3 runs to 14 residues. Germline CDR1 is DFQATT and CDR2 is SNEGSKA (reference sequence). This chain's CDR3 is CSARDGGTHYGQYF. DNA for the CDR3: TGCAGTGCTAGAGATGGAGGGACTCACTACGGGCAGTACTTC.

The rearrangement links TRBV24-1 to TRBJ2-2; 9 bases are a match to TRBD1. Trimming removed 4 bases from V and 4 bases from J; junction bases left unmatched: 3. Germline CDR1 and CDR2: KGHDR and SFDVKD. The CDR3 loop spans 15 amino acids. CDR3 amino acids: CATSDRDRVTGELFF. The DNA for the CDR3 is TGTGCCACCAGTGACCGGGACAGGGTCACCGGGGAGCTGTTTTTT.

Only a few counts were recorded for this clonotype. This may be a read error, as it is one base from a much larger clone. The chain couples TRBV7-9 to TRBJ2-7; D gene unclear. V shed 4 bases and J shed 0 bases, with 4 bases lying between them. Germline V gene data show CDR1 as SEHNR and CDR2 as FQNEAQ (reference sequence). The CDR3 spans 12 residues. Written as DNA, the CDR3 is TGTGCCAGCAGCTCCATCTCCTACGAGCAGTACTTC. Protein product: CASSSISYEQYF. Full variable domain (rest looked up from reference TRBV7-9 and TRBJ2-7): DTGVSQNPRHKITKRGQNVTFRCDPISEHNRLYWYRQTLGQGPEFLTYFQNEAQLEKSRLLSDRFSAERPKGSFSTLEIQRTEQGDSAMYLCASSSISYEQYFGPGTRLTVT.

The chain links TRBV7-2 to TRBJ2-1; D is unresolved. CDR3 size: 13 residues. Trimming took off 4 bases at V and 5 bases at J, with 9 bases between the two ends. Germline assignment: CDR1 SGHTA and CDR2 FQGNSA. The CDR3 region has the DNA TGTGCCAGCAGCTCCCATCGGAACAATGAGCAGTTCTTC. This codes for CASSSHRNNEQFF.

The rearrangement joins TRBV12-3 or TRBV12-4 to TRBJ2-6; D is unresolved. The CDR3 is 15 amino acids. The V end was cut by 6 bases, the J end by 2 bases, with 11 bases between. The CDR3 loop is CASRELGAGANVLTF. In nucleotides, the CDR3 is TGTGCCAGCAGGGAGCTTGGGGCTGGGGCCAACGTCCTGACTTTC.

This clonotype has a single count. The junction does not match germline at one end; this may be a read error. The genes are TRBV20-1 and TRBJ2-3; no definite D call. Germline V gene sequence: CDR1 DFQATT, CDR2 SNEGSKA (reference sequence). The CDR3 contains 15 residues. The CDR3, as DNA: TGCTGTGCTAGAGATTGGGCCGTGAGCGAAGATACGCAGTATTTT. Its translation is CCARDWAVSEDTQYF.

In this sample, this clonotype turned up once. The rearrangement joins TRBV5-1 to TRBJ2-3, with a tentative D call TRBD1 (5 bases). The V gene's germline CDR1 is SGHRS and CDR2 YFSETQ. The CDR3 spans 16 residues. Trimming removed 4 bases from V and 2 bases from J, with 17 bases in between. The CDR3 DNA reads TGCGCCAGCAGCCACCGGCAGGACACGTACACAGATACGCAGTATTTT. Protein product: CASSHRQDTYTDTQYF.

The genes are TRBV10-3 and TRBJ2-1; D is uncertain. The CDR3 is 12 amino acids. V was clipped by 2 bases and J by 8 bases, with 7 bases between them. Per germline, CDR1 ENHRY and CDR2 SYGVKD. The CDR3 region has the DNA TGTGCCATCAGTGAGCCCTCAGATGAGCAGTTCTTC. Its translation: CAISEPSDEQFF.

This clonotype came up many times. The J gene is TRBJ1-6, the V gene TRBV12-3 or TRBV12-4; D unresolved. The CDR3 is 15 amino acids. V lost 3 bases to trimming and J lost 4 bases, with 10 bases between them. CDR3 DNA sequence: TGTGCCAGCAGTTTGTTGGTGGATTATAATTCACCCCTCCACTTT. It yields the protein CASSLLVDYNSPLHF.

This clonotype was seen a few times. The rearrangement joins TRBV20-1 to TRBJ2-3; 8 bases are shared with TRBD1. The CDR3 runs 16 residues. J gave up 1 base and V 0 bases, and 6 bases lay outside the gene matches. Per germline, CDR1 DFQATT and CDR2 SNEGSKA (reference sequence). The DNA of the CDR3 is TGCAGTGCTAGAGATGAGACAGGGGAGCGCACAGATACGCAGTATTTT. It yields the protein CSARDETGERTDTQYF.

The chain links TRBV6-1 to TRBJ2-7; 8 nucleotides align to TRBD1. Germline trimming cut 1 base from V and 3 bases from J; bases unmatched to any gene: 8. The germline CDR1 and CDR2 sequences are MNHNS and SASEGT. The CDR3 contains 16 residues. CDR3 amino acids: CASSEGQGFKGYEQYF. The CDR3 DNA reads as TGTGCCAGCAGTGAAGGACAGGGGTTTAAGGGCTACGAGCAGTACTTC.

This chain connects TRBV7-9 to TRBJ2-2; maybe TRBD1 (6 bases). This CDR3 is built from 16 residues. Germline CDR1 and CDR2: SEHNR and FQNEAQ (reference sequence). With 4 bases removed from V and 2 bases from J, the gap between germline ends came to 14 bases. The CDR3: CASSSVRDTNTGELFF. The CDR3 DNA follows: TGTGCCAGCAGCTCCGTCCGGGACACCAACACCGGGGAGCTGTTTTTT.

This clonotype was recorded at least ten times. This rearrangement joins TRBV6-1 to TRBJ2-2, with 8 bases identical to TRBD1. Unmatched junction bases numbered 3, after V lost 6 bases and J lost 0 bases. Germline CDR1 MNHNS, CDR2 SASEGT. The CDR3 covers 15 residues. The chain's CDR3 is CASRRTGPNTGELFF. In nucleotides, the CDR3 is TGTGCCAGCAGGCGGACAGGGCCGAACACCGGGGAGCTGTTTTTT.

This clonotype has only a few counts. The gene calls are TRBV7-6 and TRBJ2-3; TRBD2 aligns across 9 bases. CDR3 size: 19 residues. Germline assignment: CDR1 SGHVS and CDR2 FNYEAQ. Trimming at V came to 3 bases and at J to 2 bases, leaving 15 bases not matched to a gene. The CDR3 here is CASSLVALGLAGPTDTQYF. The CDR3 DNA is TGTGCCAGCAGCTTGGTGGCCCTTGGCCTAGCGGGGCCCACAGATACGCAGTATTTT.

The V gene is TRBV18, the J gene TRBJ1-2; a weak D match, TRBD1 (6 bases). Germline V CDR1 and CDR2: KGHSH, LQKENI. The CDR3 is 14 amino acids. Deletions cut 4 bases from V and 6 bases from J, with 15 bases between. In DNA, the CDR3 is TGTGCCAGCTCACTACAGGGCTCTCCGAATGGCTACACCTTC. Its translation: CASSLQGSPNGYTF.

The V and J genes are TRBV4-2 and TRBJ2-3; the match to TRBD2 covers 10 bases. The V gene's germline CDR1 is LGHNA and CDR2 YNFKEQ. V was pared by 2 bases and J by 1 base, with 3 bases of the junction left unmatched. The CDR3 consists of 16 residues. In DNA form, the CDR3 reads TGTGCCAGCAGCCAAATCCTAGCGGGGGGCACAGATACGCAGTATTTT. It translates to CASSQILAGGTDTQYF.

V gene TRBV20-1 combines with J gene TRBJ1-5; tentative D call: TRBD1 (5 bases). This CDR3 spans 16 amino acids. The ends were cut back, 0 bases at V and 2 bases at J, with 14 bases in the middle. Per the germline V gene, CDR1 is DFQATT and CDR2 is SNEGSKA (reference sequence). CDR3 sequence: CSARDKGQGGNQPQHF. The CDR3 region has the DNA TGCAGTGCTAGAGATAAGGGTCAGGGTGGCAATCAGCCCCAGCATTTT.

This chain links TRBV11-2 with TRBJ2-7; 10 nucleotides agree with TRBD1. Trimming took 2 bases from V and 3 from J; bases not matched to a gene: 7. Per the germline V gene, CDR1 is SGHAT and CDR2 is FQNNGV. The CDR3 is 16 residues long. In DNA, the CDR3 is TGTGCCAGCAGCTTACACGGGGGACAGGGGTTCTACGAGCAGTACGTC. Translation gives CASSLHGGQGFYEQYV.

The V and J genes are TRBV20-1 and TRBJ1-4; D unresolved. Looked up from germline, CDR1 is DFQATT and CDR2 is SNEGSKA (reference sequence). This CDR3 has 11 residues. Trimming shortened V by 4 bases and J by 7 bases, and 7 bases separated the two germline ends. CDR3 loop: CSATTLEKLFF. DNA of the CDR3: TGCAGTGCTACCACTCTTGAAAAACTGTTTTTT.

This clonotype was counted between two and nine times. This chain links TRBV6-2 or TRBV6-3 with TRBJ2-1, with D possibly being TRBD2 (5 bases). Trimming removed 5 bases from V and 2 bases from J, with 13 bases in between. The CDR3 loop spans 15 amino acids. Germline V CDR1 and CDR2: MNHEY, SVGEGT. The CDR3 coding sequence is TGTGCCAGCAGTACAAGCGGTCTGGCCTACAATGAGCAGTTCTTC. Its protein product is CASSTSGLAYNEQFF.